This T cell receptor (beta chain) was found in a study of shared clonotypes between healthy human individuals. About the study: CD4 naive and CD4 memory each took three plates per donor, while CD8 naive took two and CD8 memory one. Broader study findings: Relative to clonotypes present in all four donors, those not shared had lower generation probabilities.

V was trimmed by 8 bases and J by 5 bases, leaving 19 bases between them. Germline loops: CDR1 WNHNN, CDR2 SYGVQD (reference sequence). The CDR3 spans 14 residues. Sequencing was performed with immunoSEQ multiplex PCR; in TCRdb, only in-frame clones are kept and a portion is missing. The table includes some 550,000 clones, more than 95% detected once. This clone has a single count. Its specificity is unknown. The sequencing sample was made of naive CD4+ T cells sorted from blood. Subset indicated: CD45RA+ positively selected. This TCR derives from a woman under 40 in good health. The rearrangement links TRBV10-1 to TRBJ2-7; D perhaps matches TRBD2 (6 bases). The CDR3 DNA is TGCGCCAGCGCCTCGGGGGAGAAGGGGCACGAGCAGTACTTC. Amino acids: CASASGEKGHEQYF.